This T cell receptor beta chain stems from a study of brain T cells in children with intractable seizures. Broader study findings: Pre-surgery blood may have been undersampled, hiding some clones.

Libraries were prepared by immunoSEQ multiplex PCR; TCRdb keeps only in-frame clonotypes and omits some of them. The sample holds roughly 64,000 clones, about 96% seen once. Surgery cases with the highest brain T cell transcript signatures were chosen for sequencing. Details on this clone: The antigen is unknown.

The receptor was isolated from a boy less than two years old with focal cortical dysplasia and intractable seizures. Sample: peripheral blood, taken at surgery.

This CDR3 is CASSLWGQLNTEAFF. CDR3 coding DNA: TGTGCCAGCAGCTTGTGGGGGCAGCTGAACACTGAAGCTTTCTTT. The chain links TRBV5-8 to TRBJ1-1, with TRBD1 as a possible D gene (6 bases). Germline CDR1 is SGHTS and CDR2 is YDEGEE. The CDR3 contains 15 residues. V gave up 1 base and J gave up 0 bases, with 10 bases separating them.